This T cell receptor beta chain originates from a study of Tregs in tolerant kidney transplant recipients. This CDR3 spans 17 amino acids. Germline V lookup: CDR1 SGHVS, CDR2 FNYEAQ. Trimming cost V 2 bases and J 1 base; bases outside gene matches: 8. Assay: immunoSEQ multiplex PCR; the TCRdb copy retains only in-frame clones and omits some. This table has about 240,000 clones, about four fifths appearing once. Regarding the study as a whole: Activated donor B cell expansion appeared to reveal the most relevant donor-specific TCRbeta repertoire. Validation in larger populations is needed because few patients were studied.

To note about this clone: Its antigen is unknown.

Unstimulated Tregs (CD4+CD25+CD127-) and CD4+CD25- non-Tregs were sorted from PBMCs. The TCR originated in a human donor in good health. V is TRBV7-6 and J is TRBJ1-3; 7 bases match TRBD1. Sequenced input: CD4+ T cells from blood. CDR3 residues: CASSLQPGQSSGNTIYF. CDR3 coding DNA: TGTGCCAGCAGCTTACAACCGGGACAGAGTTCTGGAAACACCATATATTTT.